This entry is about one T cell receptor beta chain. The antigen remains undetermined. One end of the junction is discordant with germline, which a read error may explain. The CDR3 length is 13 residues. Germline V CDR1 and CDR2: SNHLY, FYNNEI. TCRdb re-derived calls from the 5' RACE reads in MiXCR, one entry per CDR3 protein. The sample shows some 8,400 distinct CDR3 sequences, 25% to 30% of them seen only once. Overall study results and limits: Tumor-infiltrating Treg TCR alpha and beta sequences overlapped most with tumor naive CD4+ T cells, then blood naive.

The receptor was derived from a female donor with breast cancer. The chain has TRBV2 and TRBJ2-7, with D maybe TRBD2 (5 bases). What was sequenced was naive CD4+ T cells sorted from a lymph node. The subset here: naive CD4+ T cells, CD4+CD45RA+CD25-. The CDR3 nucleotides read TGTGCCGGCAGACGGAGGCAGATTTACGCGCAGTACTTC. It is translated as CAGRRRQIYAQYF.